The clone carrying this TCR beta chain was found many times. Germline V gene lookup returns CDR1 DFQATT and CDR2 SNEGSKA (reference sequence). The length of the CDR3 is 11 residues. Trimming removed 0 bases at V and 7 bases at J, with 5 bases between. Unique molecular identifiers were incorporated during preparation of the TCRbeta library. MiXCR was run by TCRdb on the PCR reads, yielding one entry per CDR3 protein. The table includes around 600,000 distinct CDR3 sequences, approximately 15% detected once. These data belong to a study of T-cell reconstitution after alpha-beta-depleted transplantation in children.

The source is a human donor who donated a stem cell graft to a child with acute myeloid leukemia. J is TRBJ2-3 and V is TRBV20-1; D remains ambiguous. This sample comprised PBMCs from the stem cell graft donor, obtained from the stem cell graft. The CDR3 here is CSARDPHTQYF. CDR3 bases: TGCAGTGCTAGAGACCCTCATACGCAGTATTTT.